This T cell receptor (beta chain) was documented in a study of CD8 T cells in ankylosing spondylitis. The sample holds a few counts of this clonotype. What it binds is not known. Per germline, CDR1 MNHNS and CDR2 SASEGT. The CDR3 has 13 residues. The V end lost 5 bases, the J end lost 5 bases, and 10 bases lay between the germline ends. Broader study findings: Seemingly characteristic of ankylosing spondylitis blood was a TCR beta motif consisting of about 8 highly homologous variants.

One entry per CDR3 protein, called by TCRdb with MiXCR from the 5' RACE reads. The sample records around 120,000 distinct CDR3 sequences, roughly 13% being singletons. This chain links TRBV6-1 with TRBJ2-1; perhaps TRBD2 as D (6 bases). This TCR came from a female donor with ankylosing spondylitis or in good health (not recorded which). Sequenced: blood, either unsorted or a sorted T cell fraction (not recorded which). Here the CDR3 DNA reads TGTGCCAGCAGTCGGGACTGGAACAATGAGCAGTTCTTC. Encoded protein: CASSRDWNNEQFF.